A single sample is the source of the 14 T cell receptor beta chains below, sequenced in a study of control samples from healthy donors and cancer patients. Here immunoSEQ multiplex PCR was the method, and the copy in TCRdb shows in-frame clones only, minus some. The table records roughly 120,000 clones, roughly 94% of them present only once. Source material: blood. The receptor set was obtained from a young man in good health.

The chain links TRBV27 to TRBJ2-7, with D possibly being TRBD2 (7 bases). This CDR3 has 18 amino acids. The germline V gene has CDR1 MNHEY and CDR2 SMNVEV (reference sequence). V gave up 0 bases and J gave up 2 bases, with 20 bases separating them. In DNA form, the CDR3 reads TGTGCCAGCAGTTTATCCCGAGGTAGGGGGGGTTACGCCTACGAGCAGTACTTC. Amino acids: CASSLSRGRGGYAYEQYF.

The V call is TRBV3-1 (or the pseudogene TRBV3-2), the J call TRBJ2-7, with a possible D match to TRBD1 (6 bases). Deletions cut 6 bases from V and 0 bases from J, with 12 bases between. The germline CDR1 and CDR2 sequences are LGHDT and YNNKEL (reference sequence). The CDR3 extends over 14 amino acids. CDR3 in DNA: TGTGCCAGCAGACCAGACAGGAGCTCCTACGAGCAGTACTTC. Translated, it gives CASRPDRSSYEQYF.

The chain carries TRBV9 and TRBJ2-3; 8 nucleotides line up with TRBD2. This CDR3 comprises 14 residues. V was pared by 0 bases and J by 5 bases, with 2 bases of the junction left unmatched. From germline, CDR1 is SGDLS and CDR2 YYNGEE. The CDR3 coding sequence is TGTGCCAGCAGCGTAGCCGGGAGGGGAGATACGCAGTATTTT. Translated: CASSVAGRGDTQYF.

This chain joins TRBV20-1 and TRBJ1-5; TRBD1 might be the D (6 bases). The germline V gene has CDR1 DFQATT and CDR2 SNEGSKA (reference sequence). This CDR3 is 14 amino acids long. V gave up 3 bases and J gave up 1 base, with 10 bases separating them. The CDR3 DNA reads TGCAGTGCTAGTGACAGGCAAAGCAATCAGCCCCAGCATTTT. This codes for CSASDRQSNQPQHF.

This clone is a singleton in its sample. This chain links TRBV4-2 with TRBJ1-3, with unresolved D. The V and J ends lost 4 bases and 0 bases respectively, with 7 bases between them. The CDR3 totals 14 residues. Germline values: CDR1 LGHNA, CDR2 YNFKEQ. The CDR3 is CASSPMSSGNTIYF. CDR3 coding DNA: TGTGCCAGCAGCCCAATGTCCTCTGGAAACACCATATATTTT.

The J gene is TRBJ1-5, the V gene TRBV12-3 or TRBV12-4; no reliable D call. Trimming stripped 4 bases from V and 3 bases from J, with 7 bases between. This CDR3 is built from 13 residues. CDR3 region: CASSSQPNQPQHF. The CDR3 region has the DNA TGTGCCAGCAGTTCACAGCCCAATCAGCCCCAGCATTTT.

The gene calls are TRBV3-1 (or the pseudogene TRBV3-2) and TRBJ1-4; D is possibly TRBD1 (5 bases). The germline gives CDR1 LGHDT, CDR2 YNNKEL (reference sequence). CDR3 length: 18 amino acids. V shed 4 bases and J shed 3 bases, with 21 bases lying between them. The DNA for the CDR3 is TGTGCCAGCAGCCCAAGTCCCTGGCGAGGGGCTGCTAATGAAAAACTGTTTTTT. Residues: CASSPSPWRGAANEKLFF.

The V and J genes are TRBV6-6 and TRBJ2-7; a possible D gene is TRBD1 (5 bases). The CDR3 consists of 14 residues. The germline V gene has CDR1 MNHNY and CDR2 SVGAGI (reference sequence). Trimming took off 4 bases at V and 1 base at J, with 11 bases between the two ends. The DNA for the CDR3 is TGTGCCAGCAGTTCCTATTCAGGGTCCTACGAGCAGTACTTC. Protein sequence: CASSSYSGSYEQYF.

J is TRBJ1-2 and V is TRBV7-9; D remains ambiguous. CDR3 size: 19 residues. CDR1 and CDR2 (germline): SEHNR, FQNEAQ (reference sequence). Trimming took off 5 bases at V and 0 bases at J, with 25 bases between the two ends. The CDR3 DNA reads TGTGCCAGCAGCCCCCAGTTAAACGGGCCTTACTCACCTAACTATGGCTACACCTTC. It yields the protein CASSPQLNGPYSPNYGYTF.

This chain links TRBV3-1 (or the pseudogene TRBV3-2) with TRBJ1-2; 9 bases map to TRBD1. After removal of 1 base from V and 2 bases from J, the junction contained 5 bases not matched to a gene. CDR1 and CDR2 (germline): LGHDT, YNNKEL (reference sequence). The CDR3 sequence is 16 residues long. CDR3 sequence: CASSQGGGQGNYGYTF. The CDR3 DNA reads as TGTGCCAGCAGCCAAGGGGGCGGACAGGGGAACTATGGCTACACCTTC.

The chain joins TRBV19 to TRBJ1-2; D remains ambiguous. Germline CDR1 is LNHDA and CDR2 is SQIVND (reference sequence). This CDR3 has 11 residues. Trimming left V 7 bases short and J 2 bases short, with 5 bases between. CDR3 coding DNA: TGTGCCAGTATCGGGAACTATGGCTACACCTTC. Residues: CASIGNYGYTF. Drawing the rest from reference TRBV19 and TRBJ1-2, the complete variable domain is DGGITQSPKYLFRKEGQNVTLSCEQNLNHDAMYWYRQDPGQGLRLIYYSQIVNDFQKGDIAEGYSVSREKKESFPLTVTSAQKNPTAFYLCASIGNYGYTFGSGTRLTVV.

This chain joins TRBV7-9 and TRBJ2-5; D uncertain. In germline, CDR1 is SEHNR, CDR2 FQNEAQ (reference sequence). The CDR3 spans 13 residues. Trimming shortened V by 5 bases and J by 3 bases, and 10 bases separated the two germline ends. CDR3 nucleotide sequence: TGTGCCAGCAGCCAGCTCGGAAAAGAGACCCAGTACTTC. This encodes CASSQLGKETQYF. The entire variable domain, with the rest obtained from reference TRBV7-9 and TRBJ2-5, is as follows: DTGVSQNPRHKITKRGQNVTFRCDPISEHNRLYWYRQTLGQGPEFLTYFQNEAQLEKSRLLSDRFSAERPKGSFSTLEIQRTEQGDSAMYLCASSQLGKETQYFGPGTRLLVL.

CDR3 in DNA: TGCAGTGCTAGAAGGGGGCCCGAGCAGTACTTC. Its protein product is CSARRGPEQYF. The chain uses TRBV20-1 and TRBJ2-7; 7 positions agree with TRBD1. Trimming removed 2 bases from V and 6 bases from J; junction bases left unmatched: 1. This CDR3 comprises 11 residues. Germline V gene sequence: CDR1 DFQATT, CDR2 SNEGSKA (reference sequence).

This clone was found once. Additional DNA sequences in this sample encode the identical CDR3. The V gene is TRBV18, the J gene TRBJ1-2; D may be TRBD1 (6 bases). Trimming removed 2 bases from V and 8 bases from J, with 15 bases in between. This CDR3 is 14 amino acids long. Germline V gene sequence: CDR1 KGHSH, CDR2 LQKENI. The CDR3 loop reads CASSPSDSPGGYTF. The CDR3 DNA reads as TGTGCCAGCTCACCATCGGACAGCCCGGGGGGCTACACCTTC.